These 11 T cell receptor beta chains were sequenced from one sample in a study of radiation and T cells in renal cell carcinoma. Sequencing used immunoSEQ multiplex PCR; TCRdb keeps in-frame clones, though not all of them. The repertoire consists of about 49,000 clones, with roughly four fifths occurring once and the leading ten covering 30% to 35%. Specified time point: baseline pretreatment blood. Treatment meaning: 15 Gy SBRT to primary tumor, nephrectomy 4 weeks later. The starting material was blood, obtained from a patient whose treatment included radiotherapy and nephrectomy. These receptors all stem from a woman in her 70s with renal cell carcinoma.

The rearrangement links TRBV6-6 to TRBJ2-3; no clear D. Between the trimmed V and J ends, which lost 8 bases and 2 bases, there was a span of 17 bases. Per the germline V gene, CDR1 is MNHNY and CDR2 is SVGAGI (reference sequence). The CDR3 totals 15 residues. For the CDR3, the DNA is TGTGCCAGCCAAGTGGTCCCTCAACCCACAGATACGCAGTATTTT. Its translation is CASQVVPQPTDTQYF.

The V gene is TRBV19, the J gene TRBJ2-7, with TRBD1 identical over 8 bases. J lost 6 bases, V lost 5 bases, and 6 bases had no gene match. The CDR3 runs 13 residues. Germline lookup yields CDR1 LNHDA and CDR2 SQIVND (reference sequence). CDR3 nucleotides: TGTGCCAGTAGTTGGGGACAGGTATCCGAGCAGTACTTC. It is translated as CASSWGQVSEQYF. Based on the CDR3 plus reference TRBV19 and TRBJ2-7, the full variable domain is DGGITQSPKYLFRKEGQNVTLSCEQNLNHDAMYWYRQDPGQGLRLIYYSQIVNDFQKGDIAEGYSVSREKKESFPLTVTSAQKNPTAFYLCASSWGQVSEQYFGPGTRLTVT.

CDR3 in amino acids: CASSLSEYMNTEAFF. The CDR3, as DNA: TGTGCCAGCAGTTTATCGGAATATATGAACACTGAAGCTTTCTTT. This sequence joins TRBV27 and TRBJ1-1, with D unresolved. Trimming took off 0 bases at V and 0 bases at J, with 8 bases between the two ends. The CDR3 consists of 15 residues. CDR1 and CDR2 (germline): MNHEY, SMNVEV (reference sequence).

This chain uses TRBV19 with TRBJ2-7, with a weak D call TRBD2 (7 bases). This CDR3 has 14 amino acids. Germline CDR1 and CDR2: LNHDA and SQIVND (reference sequence). Trimming took 1 base from V and 8 from J, leaving 15 bases between them. The chain's CDR3 is CASSIGGGPTQQYF. DNA for the CDR3: TGTGCCAGTAGTATAGGGGGGGGCCCTACCCAGCAGTACTTC.

CDR3 sequence (DNA): TGTGCCAGCAGCTCACCGGGACTAGCATCCGATACGCAGTATTTT. Its protein is CASSSPGLASDTQYF. The chain employs TRBV13 and TRBJ2-3; 9 nucleotides line up with TRBD2. Germline CDR1 and CDR2: PRHDT and FYEKMQ (reference sequence). CDR3 length: 15 residues. V gave up 4 bases and J gave up 6 bases; unmatched junction bases: 8.

This clone was seen a few times. The genes are TRBV29-1 and TRBJ1-1; tentative D call: TRBD1 (6 bases). V was clipped by 7 bases and J by 1 base, with 13 bases between them. There are 13 residues in the CDR3. Germline loops: CDR1 SQVTM, CDR2 ANQGSEA. The CDR3 DNA reads TGCAGCGCAGTACCGGGACAGAACACTGAAGCTTTCTTT. This translates into CSAVPGQNTEAFF.

The V gene is TRBV27, the J gene TRBJ1-2; 8 nucleotides line up with TRBD1. The CDR3 consists of 15 residues. The V and J ends lost 5 bases and 5 bases, in that order; junction bases with no gene match: 10. CDR1 is MNHEY and CDR2 is SMNVEV in the germline V gene (reference sequence). As DNA, the CDR3 is TGTGCCAGCAGTCCCGCCGGGACAGGAGCATATGGCTACACCTTC. Its protein product is CASSPAGTGAYGYTF.

DNA for the CDR3: TGTGCCAGCAGCTATGGGAACACCGGGGAGCTGTTTTTT. Its translation: CASSYGNTGELFF. The chain has TRBV5-4 and TRBJ2-2; D remains unclear. CDR1 and CDR2 (germline): SGHNT, YYREEE (reference sequence). This CDR3 is 13 amino acids long. V was cut by 3 bases and J by 1 base, with 4 bases left in between.

V is TRBV10-2 and J is TRBJ2-1; TRBD2 is a possible D gene (5 bases). Trimming took off 8 bases at V and 8 bases at J, with 22 bases between the two ends. Germline lookup yields CDR1 WSHSY and CDR2 SAAADI. CDR3 length: 15 amino acids. The CDR3 DNA reads as TGCGCCAGCGCGATCGGGGTAACCGGGATCTATGAGCAGTTCTTC. Residues: CASAIGVTGIYEQFF.

J is TRBJ1-2 and V is TRBV4-3, with D uncertain. The germline CDR1 and CDR2 sequences are LGHNA and YSLEER. The CDR3 contains 13 residues. The V end was cut by 4 bases, the J end by 5 bases, with 11 bases between. Here the CDR3 DNA reads TGCGCCAGCAGCCCTGAAGTACGGTATGGCTACACCTTC. This encodes CASSPEVRYGYTF.

The chain couples TRBV23-1 to TRBJ2-5; 8 bases align to TRBD1. TRBV23-1 is an open reading frame, and its role is uncertain. The CDR3 is 15 residues long. V lost 0 bases to trimming and J lost 2 bases; unmatched junction nucleotides: 2. The CDR3 here is CASSQSTGAQETQYF. The CDR3 DNA reads as TGCGCCAGCAGTCAATCGACAGGGGCACAAGAGACCCAGTACTTC.